The rows below give T cell receptor beta chains drawn from one sample of a study of T cells in Graves' hyperthyroidism and ophthalmopathy. TCRdb re-called the multiplex PCR reads through MiXCR, storing one row per CDR3 protein. The sample lists fewer than 550,000 distinct CDR3 sequences; 15% to 18% were seen once. The specimen sequenced was blood. These receptors were obtained from a woman under 30 with Graves' hyperthyroidism. The CDR3 runs from the conserved cysteine through the conserved F or W. The D gene is left open where the match is weak. Size is stated for part of the rows, as once, few or many counts, or as a class when the clone is expanded.

J gene,V gene,clone size,D gene,CDR3 protein,CDR3 DNA
TRBJ2-2,TRBV28,few,TRBD2,CAGRSGTSSTGELFF,TGTGCCGGTCGGTCCGGGACTAGCTCGACCGGGGAGCTGTTTTTT
TRBJ1-1,TRBV6-1,.,.,CASSARWVRAEAFF,TGTGCCAGCAGTGCGAGATGGGTCAGGGCTGAAGCTTTCTTT
TRBJ2-2,TRBV20-1,.,.,CSANPRAMDTGELFF,TGCAGTGCCAACCCCCGCGCGATGGACACCGGGGAGCTGTTTTTT
TRBJ1-2,TRBV4-3,.,TRBD1,CASSQDLPRDRENIDYGYTF,TGCGCCAGCAGCCAAGACCTGCCCCGGGACAGGGAGAACATCGATTATGGCTACACCTTC
TRBJ1-2,TRBV20-1,.,.,CSARDRMYGYTF,TGCAGTGCTAGAGACAGAATGTATGGCTACACCTTC
TRBJ1-5,TRBV12-3/TRBV12-4,many,TRBD1,CASSPQGAYQPQHF,TGTGCCAGCAGTCCACAGGGGGCATATCAGCCCCAGCATTTT
TRBJ2-7,TRBV7-9,many,.,CASTPGGSLSYEQYF,TGTGCCAGCACCCCGGGTGGCAGTCTCTCCTACGAGCAGTACTTC
TRBJ2-7,TRBV27,many,.,CASSLGRAYEQYF,TGTGCCAGCAGTTTAGGCAGGGCCTACGAGCAGTACTTC
TRBJ2-1,TRBV2,few,.,CASSILATAYNEQFF,TGTGCCAGTAGTATCCTAGCGACCGCATACAATGAGCAGTTCTTC
TRBJ1-5,TRBV28,many,.,CASRRGMGNQPQHF,TGTGCCAGTAGGAGGGGTATGGGCAATCAGCCCCAGCATTTT
TRBJ2-7,TRBV27,.,.,CASSPLLSYEQYF,TGTGCCAGCAGTCCTCTTCTCTCCTACGAGCAGTACTTC
TRBJ2-1,TRBV20-1,many,TRBD2,CSARLAGGTINEQFF,TGCAGTGCTAGACTAGCGGGAGGCACTATAAATGAGCAGTTCTTC
TRBJ2-7,TRBV7-6,.,TRBD1,CASSLAGQAGEQYF,TGTGCCAGCAGCTTAGCAGGACAGGCTGGCGAGCAGTACTTC
TRBJ2-2,TRBV19,.,.,CASTKLRGVGQGNTGELFF,TGTGCCAGTACTAAGCTCCGGGGGGTCGGACAGGGGAACACCGGGGAGCTGTTTTTT
TRBJ1-4,TRBV12-3/TRBV12-4,many,.,CASSRSLNEKLFF,TGTGCCAGCAGTCGAAGTTTAAATGAAAAACTGTTTTTT
TRBJ1-4,TRBV5-1,many,.,CASSPGFGEKLFF,TGCGCCAGCAGCCCGGGGTTTGGAGAAAAACTGTTTTTT
TRBJ1-3,TRBV27,.,TRBD1,CASEGTGLRNTIYF,TGTGCCAGCGAAGGGACAGGGCTCAGAAACACCATATATTTT
TRBJ2-5,TRBV20-1,many,TRBD2,CSARDLLAGGPGTQYF,TGCAGTGCTAGAGATCTACTAGCGGGGGGGCCGGGGACCCAGTACTTC
TRBJ2-1,TRBV7-3,many,.,CASSSSLGGSEQFF,TGTGCCAGCAGCTCCTCTCTTGGGGGTAGTGAGCAGTTCTTC
TRBJ1-1,TRBV7-2,many,.,CASTETVNTEAFF,TGTGCCAGCACCGAGACGGTGAACACTGAAGCTTTCTTT
TRBJ2-1,TRBV20-1,many,.,CSARDYNEQFF,TGCAGTGCTAGAGATTACAATGAGCAGTTCTTC
TRBJ1-3,TRBV7-2,.,.,CASSLVPGTGNTIYF,TGTGCCAGCAGCTTAGTTCCGGGGACAGGAAACACCATATATTTT
TRBJ2-1,TRBV3-1,.,TRBD2,CASSAGTSTGEQFF,TGTGCCAGCAGCGCCGGGACTAGCACCGGTGAGCAGTTCTTC
TRBJ2-7,TRBV20-1,many,.,CSATHRDPYEQYF,TGCAGTGCCACCCACAGGGACCCCTACGAGCAGTACTTC
TRBJ1-2,TRBV2,many,.,CASSEDRGRGSYGYTF,TGTGCCAGCAGTGAAGATCGGGGCAGGGGAAGCTATGGCTACACCTTC
TRBJ1-1,TRBV20-1,many,.,CSATLPVSGTEAFF,TGCAGTGCTACCCTCCCCGTGTCGGGCACTGAAGCTTTCTTT
TRBJ2-7,TRBV12-3/TRBV12-4,few,TRBD2,CASTKTSGPYEQYF,TGTGCCAGCACCAAGACTAGCGGTCCCTACGAGCAGTACTTC
TRBJ1-2,TRBV15,many,.,CATRPGTSYGYTF,TGTGCCACGAGACCAGGGACAAGTTATGGCTACACCTTC
TRBJ1-6,TRBV9,few,.,CASSVGEAPGSPLHF,TGTGCCAGCAGCGTAGGTGAGGCCCCGGGGTCACCCCTCCACTTT
TRBJ1-3,TRBV19,.,.,CASSRQGSGNTIYF,TGTGCCAGTAGTCGACAAGGATCTGGAAACACCATATATTTT
TRBJ2-4,TRBV7-2,many,.,CASSGGVAKNIQYF,TGTGCCAGCAGCGGAGGGGTAGCCAAAAACATTCAGTACTTC
TRBJ1-5,TRBV12-3/TRBV12-4,many,.,CASSTSSYGKSNQPQHF,TGTGCCAGCAGTACATCCTCATACGGGAAAAGCAATCAGCCCCAGCATTTT
TRBJ2-1,TRBV20-1,few,TRBD2,CSATGLAGGGRNEQFF,TGCAGTGCTACGGGACTAGCGGGGGGCGGTAGAAATGAGCAGTTCTTC
TRBJ1-2,TRBV2,many,.,CASSSQAINYGYTF,TGTGCCAGCAGTTCGCAGGCGATTAACTATGGCTACACCTTC
TRBJ2-3,TRBV3-1,.,TRBD2,CASSPGIAGYADTQYF,TGTGCCAGCAGCCCCGGGATAGCGGGATACGCAGATACGCAGTATTTT
TRBJ2-1,TRBV2,many,TRBD2,CASSYPGLAGVNEQFF,TGTGCCAGCAGTTATCCGGGACTAGCGGGAGTCAATGAGCAGTTCTTC
TRBJ2-2,TRBV24-1,.,.,CATRGDRLNTGELFF,TGTGCCACCAGAGGAGACAGGTTAAACACCGGGGAGCTGTTTTTT
TRBJ2-2,TRBV7-3,few,.,CASSLTKTSNTGELFF,TGTGCCAGCAGCTTAACGAAAACTTCGAACACCGGGGAGCTGTTTTTT
TRBJ1-5,TRBV28,many,.,CASSSPRPSNQPQHF,TGTGCCAGCAGTTCTCCTCGCCCCAGCAATCAGCCCCAGCATTTT
TRBJ1-2,TRBV6-5,.,.,CASSYSQAGYTF,TGTGCCAGCAGTTACTCTCAAGCCGGCTACACCTTC
TRBJ2-3,TRBV5-1,few,.,CASSLDSLTQDTQYF,TGCGCCAGCAGCTTGGACAGCCTCACACAAGATACGCAGTATTTT
TRBJ1-6,TRBV11-2,few,TRBD1,CASSHGTGRIYSYDSYNSPLHF,TGTGCCAGCAGCCACGGGACAGGAAGAATATACAGTTATGACTCCTATAATTCACCCCTCCACTTT
TRBJ1-3,TRBV6-2/TRBV6-3,.,.,CASSGRDGRATIYF,TGTGCCAGCAGTGGCCGGGACGGTCGGGCCACCATATATTTT
TRBJ2-5,TRBV7-2,.,.,CASSQVPNYWGETQYF,TGTGCCAGCAGCCAAGTTCCGAATTACTGGGGAGAGACCCAGTACTTC
TRBJ1-2,TRBV5-6,.,TRBD1,CASSADRGVDYGYTF,TGTGCCAGCAGCGCGGACAGGGGAGTAGACTATGGCTACACCTTC
TRBJ1-2,TRBV27,few,TRBD1,CASRGTGVVGGYTF,TGTGCCAGCAGGGGAACAGGGGTTGTGGGAGGCTACACCTTC
TRBJ2-3,TRBV3-1,many,.,CASSQSTDTQYF,TGTGCCAGCAGCCAAAGCACAGATACGCAGTATTTT
TRBJ1-1,TRBV7-2,few,.,CASSQWGGLEAFF,TGTGCCAGCAGTCAGTGGGGGGGGTTAGAAGCTTTCTTT
TRBJ2-1,TRBV11-2,many,.,CASSLVSLVNNEQFF,TGTGCCAGCAGCTTAGTTTCCCTCGTTAACAATGAGCAGTTCTTC
TRBJ1-5,TRBV15,many,TRBD1,CATSRDQGQGNQPQHF,TGTGCCACCAGCAGAGATCAGGGACAGGGAAATCAGCCCCAGCATTTT
TRBJ1-6,TRBV28,.,.,CASMGAPRSSYNSPLHF,TGTGCCAGCATGGGTGCCCCGAGGAGCTCCTATAATTCACCCCTCCACTTT
TRBJ2-2,TRBV12-3/TRBV12-4,few,TRBD2,CASTLAGGPGELFF,TGTGCCAGCACTTTAGCGGGGGGGCCCGGGGAGCTGTTTTTT